This TCR beta chain is from a study of blood T cell repertoires in COVID-19. Study-level information: Both acute and convalescent COVID-19 samples were obtained from the United States, Italy and Spain. T cells, B-cell-depleted T cells, or PBMCs supplied cDNA or gDNA.

This clone was seen only once. In the original processing: Quantification of nucleated cells was approximated via reference gene primer amplification. TCRdb keeps only in-frame clones here, not all; method: immunoSEQ multiplex PCR. That table is the source of V, J and clone size, and D and trimming were worked out from the DNA. The sample includes some 150,000 clones, around 88% of them seen just once. Per germline, CDR1 SGHTA and CDR2 FQGNSA. The CDR3 contains 12 residues. Trimming removed 5 bases at V and 6 bases at J, with 10 bases between. The TCR comes from a woman aged 60-75 years with acute or convalescent COVID-19. This chain uses TRBV7-2 with TRBJ1-1; D is uncertain. Sample: peripheral blood. The CDR3 DNA reads TGTGCCAGCAGCCTACAGTTCCCTGAAGCTTTCTTT. It specifies CASSLQFPEAFF.